This T cell receptor (beta chain) was captured by sequencing in a study of T-cell reconstitution after alpha-beta-depleted transplantation in children. Germline V gives CDR1 SGHTA, CDR2 FQGNSA. The CDR3 runs 14 residues. The V end was cut by 1 base, the J end by 3 bases, with 7 bases between. This clonotype was detected a few times. No antigen is known for it. Library preparation (for TCRbeta) was performed with unique molecular identifiers. TCRdb re-analysed the PCR reads in MiXCR, keeping a single row per CDR3 protein. This table holds almost 600,000 distinct CDR3 sequences, roughly 30% found once. Whole-study results and caveats: Reported findings indicate that, about two months after transplant, alpha-beta T cells came from several hundred expanded clones, which were derived from non-depleted graft cells. Surviving recipient T cells and thymic progenitors accounted for the high day-60 TCRbeta diversity observed in some patients. The main origin of T-cell counts and diversity one year after transplant was newly produced T cells.

The source material was PBMCs, sampled before TCRalphabeta/CD19-depleted stem cell transplant. The TCR was taken from a boy in the first two years of life with Wiskott-Aldrich syndrome, due to receive a stem cell transplant. This rearrangement joins TRBV7-2 to TRBJ2-1; D ambiguous. The CDR3 nucleotides read TGTGCCAGCAGCTTAGAAACTGTCTACAATGAGCAGTTCTTC. It encodes CASSLETVYNEQFF.